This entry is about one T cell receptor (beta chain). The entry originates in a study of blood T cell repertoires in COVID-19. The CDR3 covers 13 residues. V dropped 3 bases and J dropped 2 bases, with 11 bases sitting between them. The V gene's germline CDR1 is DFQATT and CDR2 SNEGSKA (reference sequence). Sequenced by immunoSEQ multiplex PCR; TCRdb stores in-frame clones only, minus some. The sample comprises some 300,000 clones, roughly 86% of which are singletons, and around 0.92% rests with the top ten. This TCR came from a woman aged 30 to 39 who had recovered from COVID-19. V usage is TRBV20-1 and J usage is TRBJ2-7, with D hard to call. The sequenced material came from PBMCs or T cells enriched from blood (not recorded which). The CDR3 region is CSASLEAPYEQYF. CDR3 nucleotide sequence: TGCAGTGCTAGTCTTGAAGCTCCCTACGAGCAGTACTTC.